The 27 T cell receptor beta chains given below trace back to one sample, sequenced in a study of T cell clonality in common variable immunodeficiency. Clones were sequenced by immunoSEQ multiplex PCR, and TCRdb holds only the in-frame ones, with some missing. This repertoire holds approximately 30,000 clones, and none appear only once. Study-level points and caveats: Reportedly, TCR beta sequences from common variable immunodeficiency showed fewer deletions and N-nucleotide insertions.

Antigens for these TCRs are unknown. The sequenced material came from peripheral blood mononuclear cells. The source of these receptors is a human donor with common variable immunodeficiency.

Notes on this clone: The CDR3 end is not reached by the read, which stops 3 residues before it; the germline J gene fills it in. The chain recombines TRBV2 with TRBJ1-6; D might be TRBD1 (5 bases). The CDR3 extends over 14 amino acids. Germline assignment: CDR1 SNHLY and CDR2 FYNNEI. Trimming cost V 1 base and J 10 bases, with 11 bases left between them. CDR3: CASSEEGVGSPLHF. The sequenced part of the CDR3 DNA is TGTGCCAGCAGTGAAGAAGGGGTCGGATCACCC.

This clone was counted between two and nine times. The read comes to an end 3 residues before the CDR3 does, leaving the germline J gene to fill in the end. The chain carries TRBV7-2 and TRBJ2-1; 11 positions agree with TRBD2. This CDR3 is 15 amino acids long. V gave up 6 bases and J gave up 7 bases; unmatched junction bases: 8. The germline CDR1 and CDR2 sequences are SGHTA and FQGNSA. Partial CDR3 DNA: TGTGCCAGCAGTTCCATAGCGGGAGGGCCGAATGAG. It is translated as CASSSIAGGPNE. The whole CDR3 is CASSSIAGGPNEQFF.

This clone was picked up a small number of times. The CDR3 goes on 3 residues after the read ends, and that part is filled in from the germline J gene. This chain joins TRBV18 and TRBJ1-1; D is unclear. This CDR3 comprises 13 residues. The germline V gene has CDR1 KGHSH and CDR2 LQKENI. V dropped 8 bases and J dropped 0 bases, with 10 bases sitting between them. The chain's CDR3 is CASSENMNTEAFF. The part of the CDR3 DNA that was read is TGTGCCAGCAGTGAAAACATGAACACTGAA. The full variable domain, with the rest looked up from reference TRBV18 and TRBJ1-1, is NAGVMQNPRHLVRRRGQEARLRCSPMKGHSHVYWYRQLPEEGLKFMVYLQKENIIDESGMPKERFSAEFPKEGPSILRIQQVVRGDSAAYFCASSENMNTEAFFGQGTRLTVV.

There are many counts of this clone. This chain's CDR3 is CSARVMRTEAFF. The sequenced part of the CDR3 DNA is TGCAGTGCTAGAGTAATGCGGACTGAA. The chain links TRBV20-1 to TRBJ1-1; no clear D gene. The read terminates 3 residues ahead of where the CDR3 ends, so the germline J gene completes it. The CDR3 is made up of 12 amino acids. Per the germline V gene, CDR1 is DFQATT and CDR2 is SNEGSKA (reference sequence). V shed 1 base and J shed 5 bases, with 8 bases lying between them.

By frequency in the sample, this clone is medium-sized. The CDR3 end lies 3 residues beyond the end of the read and is filled in from the germline J gene. The rearrangement joins TRBV6-4 to TRBJ1-2, with 9 bases lining up with TRBD1. V trimming: 5 bases; J trimming: 7 bases; junction bases outside the gene matches: 5. Germline lookup yields CDR1 MRHNA and CDR2 SNTAGT. The CDR3 contains 13 residues. CDR3 bases read: TGTGCCAGCAGTACAGGGGGCTTCGGTGGC. Translated, it gives CASSTGGFGG. The full CDR3 reads CASSTGGFGGYTF.

In this sample, this clone turned up many times. The CDR3 end is not reached by the read, which stops 3 residues before it; the germline J gene fills it in. The V and J genes are TRBV2 and TRBJ1-1; tentative D call: TRBD1 (5 bases). V gave up 6 bases and J gave up 1 base, with 15 bases separating them. This CDR3 is 15 amino acids long. The V gene's germline CDR1 is SNHLY and CDR2 FYNNEI. The CDR3 bases that were read are TGTGCCAGCAGGTCGGACTCCGGGGGGAACACTGAA. Residues: CASRSDSGGNTE. The whole CDR3 is CASRSDSGGNTEAFF.

This clone was detected ten times or more. Germline is not matched at one junction end, which may reflect a read error. The CDR3 end lies 3 residues beyond the end of the read and is filled in from the germline J gene. This rearrangement joins TRBV18 to TRBJ1-1; TRBD1 aligns across 7 bases. CDR3 length: 14 amino acids. CDR1 is KGHSH and CDR2 is LQKENI in the germline V gene. The sequenced CDR3 bases are TGTGCCAGCTCTCCACGACAGGGATGGACTGAA. Translation gives CASSPRQGWTE. From start to end, the CDR3 is CASSPRQGWTEAFF.

Comments on this clone: The read terminates 3 residues before the CDR3 end, so the remaining end is supplied by the germline J gene. This sequence joins TRBV7-9 and TRBJ2-7, with 8 bases matching TRBD1. The CDR3 is made up of 13 amino acids. Germline V gene sequence: CDR1 SEHNR, CDR2 FQNEAQ (reference sequence). V trimming: 3 bases; J trimming: 2 bases; junction bases outside the gene matches: 0. Partial CDR3 DNA: TGTGCCAGCAGCTTGACAGGGGCCTACGAG. Translating it yields CASSLTGAYE. The CDR3 reads in full as CASSLTGAYEQYF.

The sample holds a few counts of this clone. From the germline J gene comes the end of the CDR3, since the read stops 3 residues before it. V is TRBV7-2 and J is TRBJ2-7; 7 bases agree with TRBD2. The CDR3 spans 15 residues. In germline, CDR1 is SGHTA, CDR2 FQGNSA. V shed 5 bases and J 3 bases; nucleotides not matched to a gene: 10. The CDR3 DNA, read in part, is TGTGCCAGCAGCCGGGCGGAGCGGGGACTCTACGAG. This codes for CASSRAERGLYE. In full, the CDR3 reads CASSRAERGLYEQYF.

In this sample, this clone turned up many times. The CDR3 is CASYRVGMNTEAFF. The CDR3 DNA, read in part, is TGTGCCAGTTACAGGGTAGGCATGAACACTGAA. This chain joins TRBV19 and TRBJ1-1; possibly TRBD1 for D (6 bases). The read is 3 residues too short to cover the CDR3 end, so that end is filled in from the germline J gene. CDR1 and CDR2 (germline): LNHDA, SQIVND (reference sequence). V dropped 8 bases and J dropped 0 bases, with 13 bases sitting between them. This CDR3 comprises 14 residues.

As concerns this clone: The read finishes 3 residues shy of the CDR3 end, and the germline J gene is used to complete it. V and J are TRBV7-9 and TRBJ2-5; D is undetermined. Germline assignment: CDR1 SEHNR and CDR2 FQNEAQ (reference sequence). The CDR3 is made up of 12 amino acids. V was clipped by 1 base and J by 6 bases, with 6 bases between them. Partial CDR3 DNA: TGTGCCAGCAGCTTAGACAGTCAGACC. It is translated as CASSLDSQT. From start to end, the CDR3 is CASSLDSQTQYF.

There are many counts of this clone. The read finishes 3 residues shy of the CDR3 end, and the germline J gene is used to complete it. The chain recombines TRBV6-2 or TRBV6-3 with TRBJ2-3; D possibly corresponds to TRBD1 (6 bases). Trimming pared 2 bases from V and 3 bases from J, leaving 12 bases between. The V gene's germline CDR1 is MNHEY and CDR2 SVGEGT. This CDR3 is 15 amino acids long. CDR3: CASSYGGGGTDTQYF. The DNA read from the CDR3 is TGTGCCAGCAGTTACGGGGGCGGAGGAACAGATACG.

This clone was observed at least ten times. The observed sequence ends 3 residues before the CDR3 terminus, with the missing tail filled in from the germline J gene. The genes are TRBV5-4 and TRBJ2-3, with D uncertain. The germline gives CDR1 SGHNT, CDR2 YYREEE (reference sequence). V was trimmed by 4 bases and J by 6 bases, leaving 6 bases between them. CDR3 length equals 11 residues. The CDR3 here is CASSGWDTQYF. The CDR3 DNA, read in part, is TGTGCCAGCAGCGGCTGGGATACG.

In this sample, this clone turned up many times. Read sequence stops 3 residues before the CDR3 end, and the germline J gene provides the missing end. The gene calls are TRBV18 and TRBJ1-5, with D perhaps TRBD1 (5 bases). This CDR3 is 14 amino acids long. Trimming pared 1 base from V and 4 bases from J, leaving 8 bases between. Germline CDR1 reads KGHSH; CDR2 reads LQKENI. The sequenced CDR3 bases are TGTGCCAGCTCACCACAGGGGCCAAATCAGCCC. It codes for CASSPQGPNQP. The full CDR3 protein is CASSPQGPNQPQHF. The full variable domain, completed using reference TRBV18 and TRBJ1-5, is NAGVMQNPRHLVRRRGQEARLRCSPMKGHSHVYWYRQLPEEGLKFMVYLQKENIIDESGMPKERFSAEFPKEGPSILRIQQVVRGDSAAYFCASSPQGPNQPQHFGDGTRLSIL.

This clone was counted at least ten times. Read coverage stops 3 residues before the CDR3 terminus; the germline J gene supplies the remainder. The J gene is TRBJ2-1, the V gene TRBV29-1; perhaps TRBD1 as D (5 bases). V was cut by 7 bases and J by 1 base, with 8 bases left in between. The CDR3 has 12 residues. The germline V gene has CDR1 SQVTM and CDR2 ANQGSEA. The CDR3 DNA, read in part, is TGCAGCGGTAGGGGTTCCTACAATGAG. Protein: CSGRGSYNE. The CDR3 in its entirety is CSGRGSYNEQFF.

For this clone: The read is 3 residues too short to cover the CDR3 end, so that end is filled in from the germline J gene. The chain recombines TRBV19 with TRBJ1-4; D possibly corresponds to TRBD1 (6 bases). CDR3 length: 15 amino acids. The V end lost 3 bases, the J end lost 5 bases, and 13 bases lay between the germline ends. Per the germline V gene, CDR1 is LNHDA and CDR2 is SQIVND (reference sequence). The CDR3 DNA, read in part, is TGTGCCAGTAGTATCGCGGTAAGGGGGAATGAAAAA. Translation gives CASSIAVRGNEK. The full CDR3 reads CASSIAVRGNEKLFF.

The sample holds many counts of this clone. The read terminates 3 residues ahead of where the CDR3 ends, so the germline J gene completes it. V gene TRBV24-1 combines with J gene TRBJ1-5; TRBD1 matches at 7 bases. This CDR3 is built from 15 residues. The germline gives CDR1 KGHDR, CDR2 SFDVKD. With 4 bases clipped from V and 2 bases from J, the junction kept 4 bases outside the gene matches. The CDR3 region is CATSERGPGNQPQHF. Incomplete CDR3 DNA: TGTGCCACCAGTGAGAGGGGGCCGGGCAATCAGCCC.

This clone was detected many times. At one boundary the junction diverges from the germline segment, which might be a read error. Read sequence stops 3 residues before the CDR3 end, and the germline J gene provides the missing end. The V call is TRBV4-2, the J call TRBJ2-1, with D possibly being TRBD2 (5 bases). This CDR3 is 13 amino acids long. Germline V CDR1 and CDR2: LGHNA, YNFKEQ. The CDR3 spells CASSHRSGGEQFF. The covered CDR3 bases are TGCGCCAGCAGCCACCGGAGCGGAGGTGAG.

This clone turned up a few times. The read falls 3 residues short of the CDR3 end, and the missing part is taken from the germline J gene. The chain employs TRBV7-2 and TRBJ1-1; TRBD1 aligns across 9 bases. The CDR3 has 12 residues. CDR1 and CDR2 (germline): SGHTA, FQGNSA. Partial CDR3 DNA: TGTGCCAGCAGCAGGGACAGGGCAAGG. Amino acid sequence: CASSRDRAR. The CDR3 in its entirety is CASSRDRARAFF.

This clone was recorded a few times. The observed sequence ends 3 residues before the CDR3 terminus, with the missing tail filled in from the germline J gene. The rearrangement links TRBV7-8 to TRBJ1-4, with a tentative D call TRBD1 (5 bases). Germline loops: CDR1 SGHVS, CDR2 FQNEAQ. Trimming removed 3 bases from V and 8 bases from J, with 16 bases in between. This CDR3 is built from 15 residues. CDR3 bases read: TGTGCCAGCAGCTTCACCGGGTCCCCAGGGGAAAAA. Translating it yields CASSFTGSPGEK. The full-length CDR3 reads as CASSFTGSPGEKLFF.

A word on this clone: Sequencing ends 3 residues short of the CDR3 end; the germline J gene provides the rest. The V call is TRBV10-2, the J call TRBJ2-7; 11 bases are a match to TRBD1. Trimming took 6 bases from V and 3 from J; bases not matched to a gene: 4. CDR3 length equals 14 residues. Per the germline V gene, CDR1 is WSHSY and CDR2 is SAAADI. The CDR3 loop reads CASRGQGGYYEQYF. CDR3 bases read: TGCGCCAGCAGGGGACAGGGGGGATACTACGAG.

This clone was observed at least ten times. From the germline J gene comes the end of the CDR3, since the read stops 3 residues before it. The V gene is TRBV11-3, the J gene TRBJ2-3; D gene uncertain. From germline, CDR1 is SGHNT and CDR2 YENEEA. The length of the CDR3 is 14 residues. V lost 3 bases to trimming and J lost 4 bases, with 11 bases between them. CDR3 DNA, as far as it was read: TGTGCCAGCAGCTTGGGCGCTTTAGCAGATACG. The encoded protein is CASSLGALADT. In full, the CDR3 is CASSLGALADTQYF.

This clone was counted many times. The CDR3 goes on 3 residues after the read ends, and that part is filled in from the germline J gene. The chain recombines TRBV5-1 with TRBJ2-7; 8 positions agree with TRBD2. The V and J ends lost 2 bases and 4 bases, in that order; junction bases with no gene match: 5. CDR3 length: 14 residues. Germline CDR1 and CDR2: SGHRS and YFSETQ. The CDR3 here is CASSLAGAKYEQYF. Incomplete CDR3 DNA: TGCGCCAGCAGCTTAGCGGGGGCTAAGTACGAG.

A note on this clone: The CDR3 end lies 3 residues beyond the end of the read and is filled in from the germline J gene. The same CDR3 arises from other DNA sequences in this sample as well. The V gene is TRBV18, the J gene TRBJ2-6; a weak D match, TRBD2 (5 bases). The CDR3 covers 19 residues. Deletions cut 6 bases from V and 1 base from J, with 22 bases between. In germline, CDR1 is KGHSH, CDR2 LQKENI. CDR3 sequence: CASSQRGRGLASGANVLTF. Incomplete CDR3 DNA: TGTGCCAGCTCGCAACGAGGTCGGGGTCTCGCTTCTGGGGCCAACGTC.

CDR3 region: CASSYSSGSTYEQYF. The sequenced CDR3 bases are TGTGCCAGCAGTTACTCGAGCGGATCTACCTACGAG. This sequence joins TRBV2 and TRBJ2-7, with D perhaps TRBD2 (5 bases). The read ends 3 residues early relative to the CDR3; the germline J gene fills the gap. CDR1 and CDR2 from the germline V gene are SNHLY and FYNNEI. The length of the CDR3 is 15 residues. Trimming cost V 5 bases and J 2 bases, with 16 bases left between them.

Note on this clone: The read ends 3 residues shy of where the CDR3 ends; the end is completed using the germline J gene. The chain combines TRBV7-3 with TRBJ2-5; 10 positions agree with TRBD2. The CDR3 spans 14 residues. Trimming removed 5 bases from V and 4 bases from J; junction bases left unmatched: 4. CDR1 is SGHTA and CDR2 is FQGTGA in the germline V gene. CDR3 in amino acids: CASSPRLAGETQYF. The CDR3 DNA, read in part, is TGTGCCAGCAGCCCCCGACTAGCGGGAGAGACC.

This clone has ten or more counts. The read is 3 residues too short to cover the CDR3 end, so that end is filled in from the germline J gene. The V call is TRBV4-2, the J call TRBJ2-1; perhaps TRBD2 as D (6 bases). This CDR3 is 15 amino acids long. Looked up from germline, CDR1 is LGHNA and CDR2 is YNFKEQ. V lost 0 bases and J lost 4, with 10 bases in between. Partial CDR3 DNA: TGTGCCAGCAGCCAAGATCGGGACTCGTACAATGAG. The encoded protein is CASSQDRDSYNE. The entire CDR3 sequence reads CASSQDRDSYNEQFF.